The 8 T cell receptor beta chains below all came from one sample that was sequenced in a study of blood T cell repertoires in COVID-19. The repertoire was sequenced with immunoSEQ multiplex PCR; TCRdb's copy has only in-frame clones and lacks some. The top ten clones hold roughly 3.5% of a sample with 200,000 to 250,000 clones, about four fifths of them seen once. Source material: PBMCs or T cells enriched from blood (not recorded which). Source of these receptors: a woman between 55 and 75 years old who had recovered from COVID-19.

In this sample, this clone turned up a few times. This rearrangement joins TRBV19 to TRBJ1-5; the D is unclear. The CDR3 consists of 14 residues. Trimming took 1 base from V and 3 from J, leaving 7 bases between them. Germline values: CDR1 LNHDA, CDR2 SQIVND (reference sequence). CDR3 region: CASSIGGNNQPQHF. The DNA of the CDR3 is TGTGCCAGTAGTATAGGAGGGAACAATCAGCCCCAGCATTTT.

The genes are TRBV7-2 and TRBJ2-7; perhaps TRBD1 as D (6 bases). The CDR3 sequence is 15 residues long. Germline V gene lookup returns CDR1 SGHTA and CDR2 FQGNSA. V was shortened by 5 bases and J by 1 base, with 15 bases between the two germline ends. CDR3 nucleotides: TGTGCCAGCAGCCTAAGCAGGGGTGCATCCTACGAGCAGTACTTC. This codes for CASSLSRGASYEQYF.

The chain is built from TRBV7-9 and TRBJ2-5, with TRBD1 matching over 9 bases. The CDR3 spans 16 residues. The junction had 5 bases not matched to a gene; V was cut back by 3 bases and J by 0 bases. Germline V lookup: CDR1 SEHNR, CDR2 FQNEAQ (reference sequence). The CDR3 sequence is CASSFGDRAYQETQYF. CDR3 nucleotides: TGTGCCAGCAGCTTTGGGGACAGGGCGTACCAAGAGACCCAGTACTTC.

The chain employs TRBV7-9 and TRBJ1-4; 7 positions match TRBD1. Germline loops: CDR1 SEHNR, CDR2 FQNEAQ (reference sequence). The CDR3 sequence is 16 residues long. The J segment lost 0 bases and the V segment lost 5 bases, leaving 6 bases of the junction unmatched. As DNA, the CDR3 is TGTGCCAGCAGCGAGGACAGGTTAGCAACTAATGAAAAACTGTTTTTT. It translates to CASSEDRLATNEKLFF.

V is TRBV27 and J is TRBJ2-7; 10 bases fit TRBD2. CDR1 and CDR2 from the germline V gene are MNHEY and SMNVEV (reference sequence). Trimming took 5 bases from V and 1 from J; bases not matched to a gene: 11. This CDR3 region has 17 residues. The CDR3 bases are TGTGCCAGCAGTGCCGAAGGACTAGCGGTAACTTCCTACGAGCAGTACTTC. Translated, it gives CASSAEGLAVTSYEQYF.

The V call is TRBV27, the J call TRBJ1-1, with D possibly TRBD1 on 6 matching bases. The V gene lost 8 bases and the J gene lost 3 bases, with 13 bases spanning the gap. CDR1 is MNHEY, CDR2 SMNVEV, per germline (reference sequence). The CDR3 contains 13 residues. CDR3 sequence (DNA): TGTGCCAGCGGCTACAGGGAAGACACTGAAGCTTTCTTT. It translates to CASGYREDTEAFF.

A single count supports this clone. The V gene is TRBV19, the J gene TRBJ2-7, with D possibly being TRBD2 (5 bases). The germline V gene has CDR1 LNHDA and CDR2 SQIVND (reference sequence). The CDR3 extends over 14 amino acids. Trimming removed 2 bases at V and 4 bases at J, with 12 bases between. The CDR3 sequence: CASSITASGYEQYF. As DNA, the CDR3 is TGTGCCAGTAGTATAACAGCTTCGGGGTACGAGCAGTACTTC.

The chain employs TRBV15 and TRBJ2-5; maybe TRBD2 (5 bases). CDR3 length: 14 amino acids. Germline lookup yields CDR1 LNHNV and CDR2 YYDKDF (reference sequence). Trimming left V 1 base short and J 0 bases short, with 6 bases between. CDR3 sequence (DNA): TGTGCCACCAGCAGAGGAGGGTACCAAGAGACCCAGTACTTC. Its protein is CATSRGGYQETQYF.